This T cell receptor beta chain appears in the sequencing data of a study of blood T cell repertoires in COVID-19. Study at large: The cDNA or gDNA used as material had been derived from T cells, B-cell-depleted T cells, or PBMCs.

Libraries were prepared by immunoSEQ multiplex PCR; TCRdb keeps only in-frame clonotypes and omits some of them. The sample lists about 120,000 clones, roughly 90% occurring once. Sequenced sample: peripheral blood. The TCR originated in a man aged 35 to 55 with acute or convalescent COVID-19.

This CDR3 is CASSRDRQLDLEQYF. The CDR3, as DNA: TGTGCCAGCAGTAGGGACAGGCAACTTGACCTTGAGCAGTACTTC. The rearrangement joins TRBV6-5 to TRBJ2-7, with 8 nucleotides matching TRBD1. The CDR3 loop spans 15 amino acids. V was clipped by 5 bases and J by 7 bases; unmatched bases: 13. The V gene's germline CDR1 is MNHEY and CDR2 SVGAGI.